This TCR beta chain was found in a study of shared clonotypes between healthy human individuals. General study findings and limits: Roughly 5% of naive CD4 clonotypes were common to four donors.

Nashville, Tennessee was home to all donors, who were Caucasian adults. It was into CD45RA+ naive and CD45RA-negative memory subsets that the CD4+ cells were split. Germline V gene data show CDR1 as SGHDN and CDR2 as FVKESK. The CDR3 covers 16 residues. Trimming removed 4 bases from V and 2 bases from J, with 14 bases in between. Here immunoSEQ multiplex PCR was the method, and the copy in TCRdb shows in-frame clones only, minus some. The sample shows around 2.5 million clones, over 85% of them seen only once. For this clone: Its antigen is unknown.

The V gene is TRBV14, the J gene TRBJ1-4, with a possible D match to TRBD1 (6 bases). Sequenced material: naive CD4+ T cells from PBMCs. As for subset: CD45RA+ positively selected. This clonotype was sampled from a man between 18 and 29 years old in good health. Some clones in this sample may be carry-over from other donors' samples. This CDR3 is CASSLRGVATNEKLFF. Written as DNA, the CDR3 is TGTGCCAGCAGCCTAAGGGGGGTAGCGACTAATGAAAAACTGTTTTTT.